At least ten counts were recorded for the clone carrying this TCR beta chain. The target antigen is unknown. This specimen belongs to a study of CD8 T cells in ankylosing spondylitis. Overall study findings and caveats: A TCR beta motif of fewer than 10 highly homologous variants seemed to mark ankylosing spondylitis blood.

Losses at the gene ends were 6 bases for V and 3 bases for J; bases not matched to a gene: 7. The CDR3 has 14 residues. Germline V lookup: CDR1 DFQATT, CDR2 SNEGSKA (reference sequence). TCRdb re-derived calls from the 5' RACE reads in MiXCR, one entry per CDR3 protein. Of about 240,000 distinct CDR3 sequences in the sample, under 8.5% were seen once. Sequencing was carried out using blood, either unsorted or a sorted T cell fraction (not recorded which). The TCR comes from a female donor with ankylosing spondylitis or in good health (not recorded which). V is TRBV20-1 and J is TRBJ2-2, with 7 nucleotides matching TRBD1. Here the CDR3 reads CSAFRDSDTGELFF. CDR3 nucleotides: TGCAGTGCCTTCCGGGACAGTGACACCGGGGAGCTGTTTTTT.